The rows below give T cell receptor beta chains drawn from one sample of a study of T-cell memory formation after mild COVID-19. Each CDR3 protein is one row after TCRdb ran MiXCR on the 5' RACE reads. This sample has approximately 300,000 distinct CDR3 sequences, with around 15% found just once. The specimen was PBMCs or a T cell subset sorted from them (not recorded which). Receptor source: a man between 18 and 29 years old who had mild COVID-19 (a few samples of this study predate the infection). Cell type and time point are not known. CDR3s include the opening cysteine and the closing phenylalanine or tryptophan. A D gene is named only where the DNA matches it firmly. Not every row has a clone size; where given, it reads once, few, many or a size class.

CDR3 DNA: TGTGCCAGCAGCTTTCAACAGGGCATCGGTGAAAAACTGTTTTTT; CDR3 protein: CASSFQQGIGEKLFF; J gene: TRBJ1-4; V gene: TRBV7-9; clone size: few; D gene: NA
CDR3 DNA: TGTGCCAGCAGTTTGACAGGCGGAAGGAGCACTGAAGCTTTCTTT; CDR3 protein: CASSLTGGRSTEAFF; J gene: TRBJ1-1; V gene: TRBV12-3/TRBV12-4; clone size: NA; D gene: NA
CDR3 DNA: TGTGCCAGCAGCGTGAGGGGGGGATACACAGATACGCAGTATTTT; CDR3 protein: CASSVRGGYTDTQYF; J gene: TRBJ2-3; V gene: TRBV9; clone size: NA; D gene: NA
CDR3 DNA: TGTGCCAGCAGCCTCACCGGGAGGGTAGCGGCTCAGCCCCAGCATTTT; CDR3 protein: CASSLTGRVAAQPQHF; J gene: TRBJ1-5; V gene: TRBV12-3/TRBV12-4; clone size: NA; D gene: NA
CDR3 DNA: TGCGCCAGCAGCCAGCAGTTTAGTTCCGGGGAGCTGTTTTTT; CDR3 protein: CASSQQFSSGELFF; J gene: TRBJ2-2; V gene: TRBV4-3; clone size: few; D gene: NA
CDR3 DNA: TGCAGTGCTAGAGCCCAGGACGCCAAAAACATTCAGTACTTC; CDR3 protein: CSARAQDAKNIQYF; J gene: TRBJ2-4; V gene: TRBV20-1; clone size: few; D gene: NA
CDR3 DNA: TGCAGTGCTGGCGTAGCGGGGGGCGGCGGGGAGACCCAGTACTTC; CDR3 protein: CSAGVAGGGGETQYF; J gene: TRBJ2-5; V gene: TRBV20-1; clone size: NA; D gene: TRBD2
CDR3 DNA: TGTGCCAGCAGAAGCAGGGAGACCGGGGAGCTGTTTTTT; CDR3 protein: CASRSRETGELFF; J gene: TRBJ2-2; V gene: TRBV27; clone size: NA; D gene: NA
CDR3 DNA: TGTGCCAGCAGCATCCTCGGGACAGGACAAGAGACCCAGTACTTC; CDR3 protein: CASSILGTGQETQYF; J gene: TRBJ2-5; V gene: TRBV9; clone size: NA; D gene: TRBD1
CDR3 DNA: TGTGCCAGCAGGTCCGAGGGACAGACCTCTTGGAGAGAGACCCAGTACTTC; CDR3 protein: CASRSEGQTSWRETQYF; J gene: TRBJ2-5; V gene: TRBV7-9; clone size: few; D gene: TRBD1
CDR3 DNA: TGTGCCACCAGCAGAGATGTCCTAGGCACCGGGGAGCTGTTTTTT; CDR3 protein: CATSRDVLGTGELFF; J gene: TRBJ2-2; V gene: TRBV15; clone size: NA; D gene: NA
CDR3 DNA: TGTGCCAGCTCCTCGACAGAGGGTCAGCCCCAGCATTTT; CDR3 protein: CASSSTEGQPQHF; J gene: TRBJ1-5; V gene: TRBV18; clone size: NA; D gene: NA
CDR3 DNA: TGTGCCAGCACCCCGGACAGGCTTCAGCCCCAGCATTTT; CDR3 protein: CASTPDRLQPQHF; J gene: TRBJ1-5; V gene: TRBV6-1; clone size: once; D gene: TRBD1
CDR3 DNA: TGTGCCAGCAGCTTAGCGGGGCACCAAGAGACCCAGTACTTC; CDR3 protein: CASSLAGHQETQYF; J gene: TRBJ2-5; V gene: TRBV7-2; clone size: many; D gene: NA
CDR3 DNA: TGTGCCAGCAGCTCAACCCGCCAGGGTGGAGGGGATTTAGCCAAAAACATTCAGTACTTC; CDR3 protein: CASSSTRQGGGDLAKNIQYF; J gene: TRBJ2-4; V gene: TRBV7-9; clone size: few; D gene: NA
CDR3 DNA: TGTGCCAGCAGCTTACTCCGGACCTCAGATACGCAGTATTTT; CDR3 protein: CASSLLRTSDTQYF; J gene: TRBJ2-3; V gene: TRBV7-3; clone size: few; D gene: NA
CDR3 DNA: TGTGCCAGCAGCAACCGTTGGGGGGGGACGAACACTGAAGCTTTCTTT; CDR3 protein: CASSNRWGGTNTEAFF; J gene: TRBJ1-1; V gene: TRBV7-3; clone size: few; D gene: NA
CDR3 DNA: TGTGCCAGCAGACTTCTAGCGGTGCGGGATACGCAGTATTTT; CDR3 protein: CASRLLAVRDTQYF; J gene: TRBJ2-3; V gene: TRBV5-4; clone size: few; D gene: TRBD2
CDR3 DNA: TGTGCCAGCAGCTTGGTCACCTACGAGCAGTACTTC; CDR3 protein: CASSLVTYEQYF; J gene: TRBJ2-7; V gene: TRBV7-2; clone size: many; D gene: NA
CDR3 DNA: TGTGCCAGCTCACCACCGGTCGGGTCCCACGAGCAGTACTTC; CDR3 protein: CASSPPVGSHEQYF; J gene: TRBJ2-7; V gene: TRBV18; clone size: few; D gene: NA
CDR3 DNA: TGCGCCAGCAGCTCGGGGAATCGGGGCCTACTTCATGGCTACACCTTC; CDR3 protein: CASSSGNRGLLHGYTF; J gene: TRBJ1-2; V gene: TRBV5-1; clone size: NA; D gene: NA
CDR3 DNA: TGCAGTGCCCCCCCGCTAGGGATGCGCGGCTACACCTTC; CDR3 protein: CSAPPLGMRGYTF; J gene: TRBJ1-2; V gene: TRBV20-1; clone size: NA; D gene: NA
CDR3 DNA: TGCGCCAGCAGCAGGGCGTTACTAGCGTCGCACAATGAGCAGTTCTTC; CDR3 protein: CASSRALLASHNEQFF; J gene: TRBJ2-1; V gene: TRBV5-1; clone size: few; D gene: TRBD2
CDR3 DNA: TGTGCCAGCAGCCAGGATCCCGGGGGCGGGAAAAACATTCAGTACTTC; CDR3 protein: CASSQDPGGGKNIQYF; J gene: TRBJ2-4; V gene: TRBV4-2; clone size: NA; D gene: NA
CDR3 DNA: TGTGCCAGCAGCTTGGGGAGAGAGAAGTCTGGGGCCAACGTCCTGACTTTC; CDR3 protein: CASSLGREKSGANVLTF; J gene: TRBJ2-6; V gene: TRBV5-4; clone size: NA; D gene: NA
CDR3 DNA: TGTGCCAGCAGCGTGGGACAGGGGATAAACTCCTACAATGAGCAGTTCTTC; CDR3 protein: CASSVGQGINSYNEQFF; J gene: TRBJ2-1; V gene: TRBV9; clone size: few; D gene: TRBD1
CDR3 DNA: TGCGCCAGCAGCTTGAAGTTGGACACTGAAGCTTTCTTT; CDR3 protein: CASSLKLDTEAFF; J gene: TRBJ1-1; V gene: TRBV5-1; clone size: many; D gene: NA